One and the same sample provided the 12 T cell receptor beta chains below, sequenced in a study of identical twins (dated by TCRdb to 2016 to 2017). The method behind the library was 5' RACE. Sequencing relied on an Illumina HiSeq 2000. TCRdb trimmed the raw reads at Q25, called clones with MiXCR and kept productive beta chains. Each entry merges the rows of one CDR3 protein and shows their most common DNA and genes. The sample has 1.5 million to 2 million distinct CDR3 sequences on record, 32% of them singletons. The top ten clonotypes cover less than 0.35% of the sample. What was sequenced was cord blood. These receptors originate from a newborn girl in good health.

This chain joins TRBV6-5 and TRBJ2-5; D gene unclear. The germline V gene encodes CDR1 MNHEY and CDR2 SVGAGI. The CDR3 has 16 amino acids. V was cut by 2 bases and J by 4 bases, with 17 bases left in between. In nucleotides, the CDR3 is TGTGCCAGCAGTTACAACGGCGGCTGGCGTGGAGAGACCCAGTACTTC. Translating it yields CASSYNGGWRGETQYF.

There are a few counts of this clonotype. V is TRBV20-1 and J is TRBJ2-7; D perhaps matches TRBD2 (6 bases). With 3 bases removed from V and 4 bases from J, the gap between germline ends came to 19 bases. The CDR3 is 15 amino acids. Germline loops: CDR1 DFQATT, CDR2 SNEGSKA (reference sequence). The CDR3 bases are TGCAGTGCTAGGTCAGTGGACTATATCCCATACGAGCAGTACTTC. This translates into CSARSVDYIPYEQYF.

This chain joins TRBV5-6 and TRBJ2-1; D might be TRBD2 (6 bases). Deletions cut 3 bases from V and 4 bases from J, with 14 bases between. Germline CDR1 is SGHDT and CDR2 is YYEEEE. CDR3 length equals 15 residues. In nucleotides, the CDR3 is TGTGCCAGCAGCTCCCGGGACTTGCCGTACAATGAGCAGTTCTTC. This translates into CASSSRDLPYNEQFF.

This clonotype was observed a few times. This chain links TRBV6-6 with TRBJ1-5; TRBD1 agrees at 8 bases. CDR1 MNHNY and CDR2 SVGAGI come from the germline V gene (reference sequence). This CDR3 comprises 15 residues. The trim removed 0 bases at V and 4 bases at J, leaving 2 bases unmatched. The CDR3 reads CASSYSTGANQPQHF. The CDR3 DNA reads as TGTGCCAGCAGTTACTCGACAGGGGCGAATCAGCCCCAGCATTTT.

This clonotype came up a few times. J is TRBJ1-2 and V is TRBV29-1, with 7 bases that match TRBD1. The CDR3 contains 14 residues. Germline CDR1 is SQVTM and CDR2 is ANQGSEA. Germline trimming cut 6 bases from V and 9 bases from J; bases unmatched to any gene: 16. CDR3 protein: CSVPDRSELGSYTF. The CDR3 coding sequence is TGCAGCGTCCCGGACAGGTCGGAATTGGGCAGCTACACCTTC.

This clonotype showed up just a few times. This sequence joins TRBV3-1 and TRBJ2-5, with 10 bases aligning to TRBD2. CDR1 is LGHDT, CDR2 YNNKEL, per germline (reference sequence). The V gene end was trimmed by 0 bases and the J gene end by 11 bases; junction bases not matched to a gene: 12. CDR3 length: 16 amino acids. As DNA, the CDR3 is TGTGCCAGCAGCCAAGATTACCTAGCGGGAGCTTATGAGCAGTACTTC. This codes for CASSQDYLAGAYEQYF.

This rearrangement joins TRBV5-6 to TRBJ1-5; D is undetermined. CDR3 size: 16 residues. Trimming took off 0 bases at V and 4 bases at J, with 14 bases between the two ends. In germline, CDR1 is SGHDT, CDR2 YYEEEE. In DNA form, the CDR3 reads TGTGCCAGCAGCTTGGGAGGTCCAGCGACTAATCAGCCCCAGCATTTT. Protein: CASSLGGPATNQPQHF.

This chain uses TRBV14 with TRBJ2-5; 9 bases line up with TRBD2. V was clipped by 1 base and J by 3 bases; unmatched bases: 6. Germline CDR1 and CDR2: SGHDN and FVKESK. The CDR3 loop spans 16 amino acids. CDR3 region: CASSQGSSGTKETQYF. CDR3 nucleotide sequence: TGTGCCAGCAGCCAAGGGTCTAGCGGGACTAAAGAGACCCAGTACTTC.

In its sample, this clonotype was seen a few times. This chain connects TRBV13 to TRBJ2-7; D is possibly TRBD1 (6 bases). V lost 0 bases, J lost 4 bases, and 13 bases lay in between. The CDR3 extends over 15 amino acids. CDR1 PRHDT and CDR2 FYEKMQ come from the germline V gene (reference sequence). Here the CDR3 reads CASSLGAGEGYEQYF. DNA for the CDR3: TGTGCCAGCAGCTTAGGCGCAGGGGAAGGATACGAGCAGTACTTC.

The table lists this clonotype with a few counts. The rearrangement links TRBV10-1 to TRBJ1-1; D gene uncertain. The CDR3 consists of 13 residues. Germline V gene data show CDR1 as WNHNN and CDR2 as SYGVQD (reference sequence). V shed 6 bases and J shed 1 base, with 9 bases lying between them. The chain's CDR3 is CASRRASNTEAFF. The CDR3 nucleotides read TGCGCCAGCAGAAGGGCTTCGAACACTGAAGCTTTCTTT.

This clonotype was observed a few times. The chain combines TRBV20-1 with TRBJ2-7; tentative D call: TRBD2 (5 bases). The CDR3 covers 14 residues. Per the germline V gene, CDR1 is DFQATT and CDR2 is SNEGSKA (reference sequence). The CDR3 region has the DNA TGCAGCCGTAAGTACATCGGCGGGCGCGGCGAGCAGTACTTC. Amino acids: CSRKYIGGRGEQYF.

This clonotype showed up many times. CDR3 DNA sequence: TGTGCCAGCAGTAATATAGCGCTAAACTATGGCTACACCTTC. Translation: CASSNIALNYGYTF. The chain couples TRBV6-1 to TRBJ1-2; D not resolved. The V end lost 5 bases, the J end lost 2 bases, and 12 bases lay between the germline ends. CDR1 and CDR2 (germline): MNHNS, SASEGT. This CDR3 comprises 14 residues.